The rows below give T cell receptor beta chains drawn from one sample of a study of shared clonotypes between healthy human individuals. Generated by immunoSEQ multiplex PCR, the TCRdb table keeps only in-frame clones and is missing some. The table lists roughly 2,300,000 clones, 85% to 95% of them singletons. The specimen sequenced was naive CD4+ T cells from PBMCs. These receptors were collected from a man younger than 35 in good health. Some clones in this sample may be carry-over from other donors' samples. Both conserved end residues are part of each CDR3. A D gene is named only where the DNA matches it firmly. The size field is filled for only some rows; it gives once, few, many or a size class.

v_gene	j_gene	d_gene	abundance	CDR3nt	CDR3aa
TRBV27	TRBJ2-7	TRBD1	.	TGTGCCAGCAGTTTTGGGACAGGGAGCTCCTACGAGCAGTACTTC	CASSFGTGSSYEQYF
TRBV28	TRBJ2-7	.	.	TGTGCCAGCAGCCTATTGTCGGGAGTCTACGAGCAGTACTTC	CASSLLSGVYEQYF
TRBV5-1	TRBJ2-1	TRBD2	.	TGCGCCAGCAGCTCCCTCCCAAGCGGGGACTACAATGAGCAGTTCTTC	CASSSLPSGDYNEQFF
TRBV20-1	TRBJ2-7	.	.	TGCAGTGCTGTTCGTCACTACGAGCAGTACTTC	CSAVRHYEQYF
TRBV4-2	TRBJ1-2	TRBD1	.	TGTGCCAGCAGCCAAGTTTCCGCCGACAGGGAAGGTGGCTACACCTTC	CASSQVSADREGGYTF
TRBV5-1	TRBJ2-5	.	.	TGCGCCAGCAGCTTGGGGTTCACCGTGGAGACCCAGTACTTC	CASSLGFTVETQYF
TRBV27	TRBJ1-5	.	.	TGTGCCAGCAGCCCCTACGGGGGGAATCAGCCCCAGCATTTT	CASSPYGGNQPQHF
TRBV7-8	TRBJ2-1	TRBD2	.	TGTGCCAGCAGCTGGTTAGCGGGAGGGTTCAGGGAGCAGTTCTTC	CASSWLAGGFREQFF
TRBV7-9	TRBJ2-3	.	once	TGTGCCAGCAGCTTAGAAACTCCAACCACAGATACGCAGTATTTT	CASSLETPTTDTQYF
TRBV6-6	TRBJ2-2	.	.	TGTGCCAGCAGTTACATCGAAGCCAGATTCGGGGAGCTGTTTTTT	CASSYIEARFGELFF
TRBV28	TRBJ1-3	.	.	TGTGCCAGCAGGACCTCTGGAAACACCATATATTTT	CASRTSGNTIYF
TRBV11-3	TRBJ2-3	TRBD2	once	TGTGCCAGCAGCTCCCTGAGCGGGAATACGCAGTATTTT	CASSSLSGNTQYF
TRBV9	TRBJ2-7	TRBD2	.	TGTGCCAGCAGCGTAAGCAGCGGGACCCACTACGAGCAGTACTTC	CASSVSSGTHYEQYF
TRBV11-2	TRBJ2-1	.	.	TGTGCCAGCAGCTTAGCTAGGTATGAGCAGTTCTTC	CASSLARYEQFF
TRBV27	TRBJ1-5	.	.	TGTGCCAGCAGTTTATTTGCATCCGGTGATCAGCCCCAGCATTTT	CASSLFASGDQPQHF